This section outlines one T cell receptor beta chain sequence together with its context. The germline gives CDR1 SGHTA, CDR2 FQGNSA. V lost 2 bases to trimming and J lost 8 bases, with 9 bases between them. CDR3 length equals 12 residues. This specimen comes from a study of blood T cell repertoires in COVID-19. Sequencing used immunoSEQ multiplex PCR; TCRdb keeps in-frame clones, though not all of them. The table records about 170,000 clones, around four fifths of them present only once. The chain recombines TRBV7-2 with TRBJ1-2; D is perhaps TRBD1 (6 bases). This TCR came from a woman aged 50 to 60 in a cohort exposed to, infected with or recovered from COVID-19 (not recorded which). What was sequenced was PBMCs or T cells enriched from blood (not recorded which). This chain's CDR3 is CASSLQGKGYTF. DNA of the CDR3: TGTGCCAGCAGCTTACAGGGGAAAGGCTACACCTTC.